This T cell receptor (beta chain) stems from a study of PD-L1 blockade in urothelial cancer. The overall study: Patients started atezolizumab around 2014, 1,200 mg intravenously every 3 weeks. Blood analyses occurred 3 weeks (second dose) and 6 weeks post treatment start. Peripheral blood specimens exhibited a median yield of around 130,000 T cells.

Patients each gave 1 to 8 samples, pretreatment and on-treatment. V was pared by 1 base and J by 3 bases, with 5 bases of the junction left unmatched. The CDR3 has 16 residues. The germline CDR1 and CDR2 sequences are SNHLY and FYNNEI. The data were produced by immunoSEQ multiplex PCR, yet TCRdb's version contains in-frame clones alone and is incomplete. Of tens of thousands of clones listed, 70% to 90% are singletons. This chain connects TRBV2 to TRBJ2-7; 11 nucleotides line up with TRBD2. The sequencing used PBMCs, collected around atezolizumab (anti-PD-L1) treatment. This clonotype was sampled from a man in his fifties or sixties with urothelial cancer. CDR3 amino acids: CASSEGRLAGNYEQYF. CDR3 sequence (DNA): TGTGCCAGCAGTGAAGGCCGACTAGCGGGGAACTACGAGCAGTACTTC.